A single count supports the clone carrying this T cell receptor (beta chain). This sample was included in a study of blood T cell repertoires in COVID-19. As for the study in general: T cells, B-cell-depleted T cells, or PBMCs supplied cDNA or gDNA.

Using immunoSEQ multiplex PCR, the repertoire was profiled, and TCRdb retains in-frame clones only, with some absent. The data hold 200,000 or so clones, with around nine tenths observed a single time. V dropped 6 bases and J dropped 4; count of bases not matched to a gene: 9. This CDR3 is 14 amino acids long. Germline CDR1 and CDR2: ENHRY and SYGVKD. V usage is TRBV10-3 and J usage is TRBJ2-7; the match to TRBD1 covers 7 bases. Sequenced input: peripheral blood. The clonotype comes from a woman aged 60-70 years with acute or convalescent COVID-19. This CDR3 reads CAISGPGQKYEQYF. As DNA, the CDR3 is TGTGCCATCAGCGGACCGGGACAGAAGTACGAGCAGTACTTC.